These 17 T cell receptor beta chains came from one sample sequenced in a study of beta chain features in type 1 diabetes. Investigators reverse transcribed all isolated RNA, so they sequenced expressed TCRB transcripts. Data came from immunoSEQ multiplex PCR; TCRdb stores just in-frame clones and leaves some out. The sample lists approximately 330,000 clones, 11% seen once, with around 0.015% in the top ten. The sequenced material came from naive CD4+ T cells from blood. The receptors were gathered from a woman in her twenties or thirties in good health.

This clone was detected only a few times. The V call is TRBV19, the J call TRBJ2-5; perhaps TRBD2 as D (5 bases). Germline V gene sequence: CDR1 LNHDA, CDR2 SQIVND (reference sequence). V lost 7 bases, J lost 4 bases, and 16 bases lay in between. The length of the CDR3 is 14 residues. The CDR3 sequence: CASKPGMTGETQYF. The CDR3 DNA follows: TGTGCCAGTAAACCCGGGATGACGGGAGAGACCCAGTACTTC.

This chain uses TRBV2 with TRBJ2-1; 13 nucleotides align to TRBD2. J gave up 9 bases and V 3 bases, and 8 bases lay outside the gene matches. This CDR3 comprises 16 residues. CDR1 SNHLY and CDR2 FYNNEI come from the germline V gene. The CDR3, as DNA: TGTGCCAGCAGTGATGAACTAGCGGGAGGGCGGGTTGAGCAGTTCTTC. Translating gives CASSDELAGGRVEQFF.

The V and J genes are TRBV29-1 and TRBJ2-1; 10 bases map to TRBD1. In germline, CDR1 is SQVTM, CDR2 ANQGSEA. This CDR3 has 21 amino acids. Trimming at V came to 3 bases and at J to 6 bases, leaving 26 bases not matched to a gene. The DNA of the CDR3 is TGCAGCGTTGACCTGAGGCGAGACGGGACAGGGGTTTTTGTTAGCTCCAATGAGCAGTTCTTC. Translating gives CSVDLRRDGTGVFVSSNEQFF.

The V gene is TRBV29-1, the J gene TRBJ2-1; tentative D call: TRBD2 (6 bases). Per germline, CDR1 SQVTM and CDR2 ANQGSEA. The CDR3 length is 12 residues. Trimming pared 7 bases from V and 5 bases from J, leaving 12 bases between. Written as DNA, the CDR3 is TGCAGCGCTGGGACTTTGCACAATGAGCAGTTCTTC. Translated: CSAGTLHNEQFF.

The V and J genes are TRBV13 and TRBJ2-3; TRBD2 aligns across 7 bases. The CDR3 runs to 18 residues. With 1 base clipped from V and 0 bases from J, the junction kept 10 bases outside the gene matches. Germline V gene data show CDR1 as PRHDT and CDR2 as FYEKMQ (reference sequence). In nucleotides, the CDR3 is TGTGCCAGCAGCTTAGTGCTGGGGGGAGGGCCTAGCACAGATACGCAGTATTTT. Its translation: CASSLVLGGGPSTDTQYF.

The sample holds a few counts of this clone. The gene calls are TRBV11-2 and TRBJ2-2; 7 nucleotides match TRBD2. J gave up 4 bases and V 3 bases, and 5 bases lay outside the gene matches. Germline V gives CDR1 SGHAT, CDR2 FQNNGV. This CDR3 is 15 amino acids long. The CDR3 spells CASSFLLAITGELFF. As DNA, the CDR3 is TGTGCCAGCAGCTTTCTACTAGCGATCACCGGGGAGCTGTTTTTT.

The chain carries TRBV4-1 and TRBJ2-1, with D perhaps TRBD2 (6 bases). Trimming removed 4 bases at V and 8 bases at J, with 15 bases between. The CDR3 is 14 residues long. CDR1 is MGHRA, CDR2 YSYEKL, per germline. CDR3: CASSRGDLGYEQFF. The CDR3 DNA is TGCGCCAGCAGCCGGGGGGACCTAGGTTATGAGCAGTTCTTC.

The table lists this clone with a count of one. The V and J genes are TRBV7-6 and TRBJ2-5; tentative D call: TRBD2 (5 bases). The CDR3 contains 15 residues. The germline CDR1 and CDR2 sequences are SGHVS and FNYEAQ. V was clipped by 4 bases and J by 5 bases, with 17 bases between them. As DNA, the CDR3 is TGTGCCAGCAGCTCACCCGGCCCCGGGGAGGAGACCCAGTACTTC. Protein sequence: CASSSPGPGEETQYF.

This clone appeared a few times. CDR3 bases: TGCGCCAGCAAGTCTAGCGGGAACACCGGGGAGCTGTTTTTT. Amino acids: CASKSSGNTGELFF. V is TRBV5-1 and J is TRBJ2-2, with 7 nucleotides matching TRBD2. The trim removed 6 bases at V and 1 base at J, leaving 3 bases unmatched. From germline, CDR1 is SGHRS and CDR2 YFSETQ. This CDR3 region has 14 residues.

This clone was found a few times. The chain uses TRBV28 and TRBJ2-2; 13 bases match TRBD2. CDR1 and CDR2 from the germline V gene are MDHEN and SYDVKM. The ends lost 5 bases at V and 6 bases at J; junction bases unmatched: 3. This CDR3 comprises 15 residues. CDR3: CASSAGLAGSGELFF. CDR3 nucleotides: TGTGCCAGCAGTGCGGGACTAGCGGGATCCGGGGAGCTGTTTTTT.

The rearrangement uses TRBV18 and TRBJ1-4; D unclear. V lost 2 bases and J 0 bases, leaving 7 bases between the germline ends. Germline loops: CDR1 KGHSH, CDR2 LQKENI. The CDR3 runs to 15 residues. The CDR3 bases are TGTGCCAGCTCACCAATCACTGCAACTAATGAAAAACTGTTTTTT. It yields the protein CASSPITATNEKLFF.

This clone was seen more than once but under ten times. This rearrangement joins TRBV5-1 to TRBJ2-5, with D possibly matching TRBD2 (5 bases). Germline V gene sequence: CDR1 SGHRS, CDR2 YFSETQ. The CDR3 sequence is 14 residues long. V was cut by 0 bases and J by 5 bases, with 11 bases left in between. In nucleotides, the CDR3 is TGCGCCAGCAGCTTGGACACCCCGGGGGAGACCCAGTACTTC. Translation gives CASSLDTPGETQYF.

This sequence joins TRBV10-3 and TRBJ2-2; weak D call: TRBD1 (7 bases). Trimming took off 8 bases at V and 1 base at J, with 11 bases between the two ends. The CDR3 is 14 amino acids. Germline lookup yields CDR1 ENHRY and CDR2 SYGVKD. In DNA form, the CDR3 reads TGTGCCATCTCCAGGGGGGAGAACACCGGGGAGCTGTTTTTT. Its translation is CAISRGENTGELFF.

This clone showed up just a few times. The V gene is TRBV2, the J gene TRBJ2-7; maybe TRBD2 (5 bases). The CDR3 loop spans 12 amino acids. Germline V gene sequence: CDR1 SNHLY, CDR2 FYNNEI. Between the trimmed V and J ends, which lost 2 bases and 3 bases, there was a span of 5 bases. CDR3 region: CASSETSYEQYF. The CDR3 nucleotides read TGTGCCAGCAGTGAAACTAGCTACGAGCAGTACTTC. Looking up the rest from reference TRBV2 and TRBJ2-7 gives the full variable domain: EPEVTQTPSHQVTQMGQEVILRCVPISNHLYFYWYRQILGQKVEFLVSFYNNEISEKSEIFDDQFSVERPDGSNFTLKIRSTKLEDSAMYFCASSETSYEQYFGPGTRLTVT.

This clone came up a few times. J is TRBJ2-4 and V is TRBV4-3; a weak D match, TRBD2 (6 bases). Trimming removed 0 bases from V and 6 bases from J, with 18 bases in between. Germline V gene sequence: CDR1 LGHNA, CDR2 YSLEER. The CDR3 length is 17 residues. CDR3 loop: CASSQEPSSAEANIQYF. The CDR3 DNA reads TGCGCCAGCAGCCAAGAACCCTCTAGCGCGGAAGCAAACATTCAGTACTTC.

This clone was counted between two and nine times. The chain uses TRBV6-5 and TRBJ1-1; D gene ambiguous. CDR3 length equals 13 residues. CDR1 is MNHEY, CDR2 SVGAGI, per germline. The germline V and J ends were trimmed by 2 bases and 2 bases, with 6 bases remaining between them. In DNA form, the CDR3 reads TGTGCCAGCAGTTACAGACTCAACACTGAAGCTTTCTTT. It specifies CASSYRLNTEAFF.

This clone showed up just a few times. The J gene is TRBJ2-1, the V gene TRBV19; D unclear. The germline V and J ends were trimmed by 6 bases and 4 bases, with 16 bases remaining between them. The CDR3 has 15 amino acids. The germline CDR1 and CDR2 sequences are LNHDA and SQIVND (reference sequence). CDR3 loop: CASSLGPQSYNEQFF. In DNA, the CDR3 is TGTGCCAGTAGCCTTGGGCCGCAGAGTTACAATGAGCAGTTCTTC.